This is a list of T cell receptor beta chains from one sample in a study of shared clonotypes between healthy human individuals. Produced via immunoSEQ multiplex PCR; TCRdb's table is partial and in-frame only. The data show about a million clones, approximately 76% seen once. The sequencing input was memory CD4+ T cells sorted from blood. These receptor sequences come from a man between 18 and 35 years old in good health. The CDR3 runs from the conserved cysteine through the conserved F or W. Each record gives: D gene, CDR3 length, J gene, clone size, V gene, CDR3 DNA, CDR3 protein. The D gene is left open where the match is weak. The size of a clone is reported for some rows only, either as once, few or many, or as a class for expanded clones.

>TRBD1|14|TRBJ2-7|few|TRBV9
TGTGCCAGCAGCGCGGGACAGGGGGTCTACGAGCAGTACTTC
CASSAGQGVYEQYF
>TRBD1|15|TRBJ1-4|.|TRBV5-1
TGCGCCAGCAGCTTGGCCTCAGGGGGCTGGGAAAAACTGTTTTTT
CASSLASGGWEKLFF
>.|16|TRBJ2-5|.|TRBV4-2
TGTGCCAGCAGCCAAGGGGGAACACCAGCCACGGAGACCCAGTACTTC
CASSQGGTPATETQYF
>.|14|TRBJ1-1|.|TRBV14
TGTGCCAGCAGCCCGGCGCAGGGCGGGACTGAAGCTTTCTTT
CASSPAQGGTEAFF
>.|13|TRBJ2-6|few|TRBV6-1
TGTGCCAGCAGTCGCTCTGGGGCCAACGTCCTGACTTTC
CASSRSGANVLTF
>.|15|TRBJ2-7|.|TRBV7-2
TGTGCCAGCAGCCCCCGTAGCGGTGGGGCCTACGAGCAGTACTTC
CASSPRSGGAYEQYF
>.|13|TRBJ2-3|.|TRBV4-3
TGCGCCAGCAGCCAAGCTCGGGGGAATACGCAGTATTTT
CASSQARGNTQYF
>TRBD1|14|TRBJ1-5|.|TRBV2
TGTGCCAGCAGTGGGGGACAGGGGTATCAGCCCCAGCATTTT
CASSGGQGYQPQHF
>.|15|TRBJ2-1|.|TRBV2
TGTGCCTCCACCGGAAGCGGCAGGGCGGGCAATGAGCAGTTCTTC
CASTGSGRAGNEQFF
>TRBD1|15|TRBJ2-7|.|TRBV5-1
TGCGCCAGCAGCCCTGGGGACAGGCGACCCTACGAGCAGTACTTC
CASSPGDRRPYEQYF
>.|13|TRBJ1-5|.|TRBV7-3
TGTGCCAGCAGCTTAAGTTCGGGTCAGCCCCAGCATTTT
CASSLSSGQPQHF
>.|13|TRBJ1-6|.|TRBV10-3
TGTGCCATCAGTTTGTCGGGGCGATCACCCCTCCACTTT
CAISLSGRSPLHF
>TRBD1|16|TRBJ2-5|.|TRBV7-3
TGTGCCAGCAGCTTAAGGGGACAGGGACCCACAGAGACCCAGTACTTC
CASSLRGQGPTETQYF
>TRBD1|14|TRBJ1-1|few|TRBV11-2
TGTGCCAGCAGCTACCTGACAGGGGGCACTGAAGCTTTCTTT
CASSYLTGGTEAFF
>.|16|TRBJ1-6|.|TRBV5-4
TGTGCCAGCAGCCCCGATCCGGGACCCATCGATTCACCCCTCCACTTT
CASSPDPGPIDSPLHF
>.|16|TRBJ2-7|.|TRBV11-2
TGTGCCAGCAGCTTAGAATCGGGTTCGAGCTCCTACGAGCAGTACTTC
CASSLESGSSSYEQYF
>.|13|TRBJ2-1|once|TRBV2
TGTGCCAGCAGTGAACGGCGGGCGGGTGAGCAGTTCTTC
CASSERRAGEQFF
>TRBD1|14|TRBJ1-4|.|TRBV5-1
TGCGCCAGCAGCACAGGGGGCTCCGATGAAAAACTGTTTTTT
CASSTGGSDEKLFF
>.|14|TRBJ2-1|.|TRBV9
TGTGCCAGCAGCACTCACCATCAGGGTGGTGAGCAGTTCTTC
CASSTHHQGGEQFF
>.|14|TRBJ2-1|.|TRBV12-1
TGTGCCAGCAGCTCGGACCGGGACTACAATGAGCAGTTCTTC
CASSSDRDYNEQFF
>.|14|TRBJ1-1|.|TRBV6-6
TGTGCCAGCAGCCACAAACCGAGAGACACTGAAGCTTTCTTT
CASSHKPRDTEAFF
>.|14|TRBJ1-2|.|TRBV10-3
TGTGCCATCAGCAGCGGACGGGTTAACTATGGCTACACCTTC
CAISSGRVNYGYTF
>TRBD2|18|TRBJ2-4|few|TRBV30
TGTGCCTGGAGTGGGACTAGCGGGAGTTTCCTCGGTAGAAACATTCAGTACTTC
CAWSGTSGSFLGRNIQYF
>.|14|TRBJ2-7|.|TRBV7-8
TGTGCCAGCAGCCTGATGACCTTCGCCTACGAGCAGTACTTC
CASSLMTFAYEQYF
>TRBD1|14|TRBJ1-3|.|TRBV6-6
TGTGCCAGCAGCAACGGGGGGGACAGGAACACCATATATTTT
CASSNGGDRNTIYF
>.|16|TRBJ1-4|.|TRBV6-1
TGTGCCAGCAGTGAAGGGTGGGGACTGACTAATGAAAAACTGTTTTTT
CASSEGWGLTNEKLFF
>.|15|TRBJ1-1|.|TRBV27
TGTGCCAGCAGTCTCCGGGCCGGACTGAACACTGAAGCTTTCTTT
CASSLRAGLNTEAFF
>.|14|TRBJ1-5|.|TRBV10-3
TGTGCCATCAGTGAGTCACATCGTTCCGGGCCCCAGCATTTT
CAISESHRSGPQHF
>.|16|TRBJ1-2|once|TRBV7-2
TGTGCCAGCAGCTTCTATGGGACGCCTAATAACTATGGCTACACCTTC
CASSFYGTPNNYGYTF
>TRBD1|17|TRBJ1-1|.|TRBV19
TGTGCCAGTAGTCACAGGGGAGATCGGGCCGGGAACACTGAAGCTTTCTTT
CASSHRGDRAGNTEAFF
>.|16|TRBJ2-7|.|TRBV7-2
TGTGCCAGCAGCGCTAGGTGGGAAACCAGTCAGTACGAGCAGTACTTC
CASSARWETSQYEQYF
>.|15|TRBJ2-3|once|TRBV6-6
TGTGCCAGCAGGACACAAGGGCTAGTAGCAGATACGCAGTATTTT
CASRTQGLVADTQYF
>.|13|TRBJ1-1|.|TRBV29-1
TGCAGCGTTGTGGCGGGAGTGAACACTGAAGCTTTCTTT
CSVVAGVNTEAFF